A single sample gave rise to the 20 T cell receptor beta chains below, sequenced in a study of blood T cell repertoires in COVID-19. TCRdb's copy holds only in-frame clones and misses some; the assay was immunoSEQ multiplex PCR. The sample lists 68,000 or so clones, roughly 87% occurring once. Sample: peripheral blood. These receptors all come from a man in his fifties with active COVID-19.

This clone was observed a handful of times. The V gene is TRBV24-1, the J gene TRBJ2-2; possibly TRBD1 for D (5 bases). The CDR3 runs to 13 residues. Per the germline V gene, CDR1 is KGHDR and CDR2 is SFDVKD. The V gene lost 7 bases and the J gene lost 5 bases, with 10 bases spanning the gap. The CDR3 DNA follows: TGTGCCACCAGGGACAAACTAACCGGGGAGCTGTTTTTT. Encoded protein: CATRDKLTGELFF.

This clone was detected a few times. The V gene is TRBV7-2, the J gene TRBJ1-6, with 11 bases lining up with TRBD1. V dropped 5 bases and J dropped 9; count of bases not matched to a gene: 9. The CDR3 runs 16 residues. Germline CDR1 and CDR2: SGHTA and FQGNSA. CDR3 sequence reads: CASSVQGTGGGSPLHF. Here the CDR3 DNA reads TGTGCCAGCAGCGTACAAGGGACAGGGGGAGGTTCACCCCTCCACTTT.

This chain connects TRBV7-2 to TRBJ2-7; 8 nucleotides match TRBD1. Unmatched junction bases numbered 5, after V lost 3 bases and J lost 7 bases. The germline gives CDR1 SGHTA, CDR2 FQGNSA. There are 13 residues in the CDR3. CDR3 sequence (DNA): TGTGCCAGCAGCTTGCAGGGGGCATCTGAGCAGTACTTC. Its translation is CASSLQGASEQYF.

The chain couples TRBV3-1 (or the pseudogene TRBV3-2) to TRBJ1-3; D perhaps matches TRBD1 (6 bases). Germline CDR1 is LGHDT and CDR2 is YNNKEL (reference sequence). CDR3 size: 16 residues. With 5 bases removed from V and 0 bases from J, the gap between germline ends came to 14 bases. The CDR3 DNA follows: TGTGCCAGCAGCTCCGGGACACCAAGCTCTGGAAACACCATATATTTT. Protein sequence: CASSSGTPSSGNTIYF.

This sequence joins TRBV9 and TRBJ1-2; 8 nucleotides line up with TRBD1. Trimming cost V 3 bases and J 0 bases; bases outside gene matches: 4. This CDR3 has 15 amino acids. Germline CDR1 is SGDLS and CDR2 is YYNGEE. The CDR3 sequence is CASSAGGGPNYGYTF. As DNA, the CDR3 is TGTGCCAGCAGCGCAGGGGGCGGACCTAACTATGGCTACACCTTC.

This sequence joins TRBV11-3 and TRBJ2-3, with 13 positions matching TRBD2. CDR1 is SGHNT, CDR2 YENEEA, per germline. This CDR3 spans 17 amino acids. V lost 1 base, J lost 4 bases, and 5 bases stayed unmatched. The CDR3 here is CASSLVSTSGGADTQYF. As DNA, the CDR3 is TGTGCCAGCAGCTTAGTCTCCACTAGCGGGGGGGCAGATACGCAGTATTTT.

The chain couples TRBV5-5 to TRBJ2-1, with 7 nucleotides matching TRBD1. The CDR3 is 14 residues long. CDR1 is SGHKS and CDR2 is YYEKEE in the germline V gene (reference sequence). Trimming took 3 bases from V and 8 from J; bases not matched to a gene: 8. The CDR3 coding sequence is TGTGCCAGCAGCTGGACAGGCCCCAGGGATGAGCAGTTCTTC. Protein: CASSWTGPRDEQFF.

This clone appeared a single time. For the CDR3, the DNA is TGTGCCAGCAGTCCCCTCCGGGAGGTTTACAATGAGCAGTTCTTC. The encoded protein is CASSPLREVYNEQFF. The chain has TRBV27 and TRBJ2-1, with TRBD2 identical over 7 bases. This CDR3 spans 15 amino acids. CDR1 and CDR2 from the germline V gene are MNHEY and SMNVEV (reference sequence). V was clipped by 5 bases and J by 4 bases; unmatched bases: 8.

The V gene is TRBV5-6, the J gene TRBJ2-5; D possibly corresponds to TRBD2 (5 bases). Germline V gives CDR1 SGHDT, CDR2 YYEEEE. The CDR3 is 15 residues long. V was cut by 2 bases and J by 1 base, with 12 bases left in between. CDR3 nucleotides: TGTGCCAGCAGCTTAATGTGGGAGAGCCAAGAGACCCAGTACTTC. Translating it yields CASSLMWESQETQYF.

The chain uses TRBV19 and TRBJ2-1; 7 positions agree with TRBD1. There are 15 residues in the CDR3. CDR1 LNHDA and CDR2 SQIVND come from the germline V gene (reference sequence). The trim removed 5 bases at V and 2 bases at J, leaving 6 bases unmatched. Written as DNA, the CDR3 is TGTGCCAGTAGTGCCCGACAGGGAACCTACAATGAGCAGTTCTTC. It encodes CASSARQGTYNEQFF.

The V and J genes are TRBV14 and TRBJ1-1; 7 bases align to TRBD1. This CDR3 has 16 residues. The trim removed 0 bases at V and 1 base at J, leaving 5 bases unmatched. The germline V gene has CDR1 SGHDN and CDR2 FVKESK. The CDR3 sequence: CASSQDLDRPNTEAFF. The CDR3 nucleotides are TGTGCCAGCAGCCAAGATCTGGACAGGCCGAACACTGAAGCTTTCTTT.

This clone was recorded many times. The chain couples TRBV11-2 to TRBJ2-7, with TRBD2 as a possible D gene (5 bases). The CDR3 runs 14 residues. V lost 0 bases, J lost 5 bases, and 11 bases lay in between. Germline assignment: CDR1 SGHAT and CDR2 FQNNGV. The CDR3 region is CASSLEWESHEQYF. DNA for the CDR3: TGTGCCAGCAGCTTAGAGTGGGAGAGCCACGAGCAGTACTTC.

The J gene is TRBJ2-7, the V gene TRBV27; 8 nucleotides align to TRBD1. This CDR3 has 16 amino acids. J lost 2 bases, V lost 5 bases, and 11 bases had no gene match. CDR1 and CDR2 (germline): MNHEY, SMNVEV (reference sequence). The CDR3 sequence is CASSPDPGQVTYEQYF. CDR3 DNA: TGTGCCAGCAGTCCGGATCCGGGACAGGTTACCTACGAGCAGTACTTC.

This chain links TRBV6-5 with TRBJ1-1; D gene ambiguous. Germline V lookup: CDR1 MNHEY, CDR2 SVGAGI. Trimming cost V 0 bases and J 4 bases, with 6 bases left between them. This CDR3 region has 13 residues. The DNA of the CDR3 is TGTGCCAGCAGTTACTCGGGGAGCACTGAAGCTTTCTTT. The encoded protein is CASSYSGSTEAFF.

The J gene is TRBJ2-1, the V gene TRBV7-2, with TRBD2 matching 7 bases. The V and J ends lost 0 bases and 8 bases, in that order; junction bases with no gene match: 4. The CDR3 loop spans 14 amino acids. Germline assignment: CDR1 SGHTA and CDR2 FQGNSA. DNA for the CDR3: TGTGCCAGCAGCTTAGCCCAGCGGGGCGATGAGCAGTTCTTC. It translates to CASSLAQRGDEQFF.

The table lists this clone with a count of one. V usage is TRBV20-1 and J usage is TRBJ2-3; no reliable D call. Germline loops: CDR1 DFQATT, CDR2 SNEGSKA (reference sequence). Trimming shortened V by 3 bases and J by 5 bases, and 3 bases separated the two germline ends. The CDR3 contains 10 residues. This CDR3 is CSASQDTQYF. Here the CDR3 DNA reads TGCAGTGCTAGTCAAGATACGCAGTATTTT.

The chain uses TRBV27 and TRBJ2-1, with TRBD1 as a possible D gene (5 bases). This CDR3 region has 18 residues. V was shortened by 2 bases and J by 4 bases, with 21 bases between the two germline ends. CDR1 and CDR2 from the germline V gene are MNHEY and SMNVEV (reference sequence). The CDR3 region has the DNA TGTGCCAGCAGTTTAAGGGGCCTTCCATTGAAGTCTTACAATGAGCAGTTCTTC. Translation: CASSLRGLPLKSYNEQFF.

V and J are TRBV6-5 and TRBJ1-3, with a tentative D call TRBD1 (5 bases). The CDR3 consists of 16 residues. Trimming took 2 bases from V and 2 from J, leaving 13 bases between them. From germline, CDR1 is MNHEY and CDR2 SVGAGI. This CDR3 is CASSYGRGSTGNTIYF. DNA of the CDR3: TGTGCCAGCAGTTACGGTCGGGGGTCTACTGGAAACACCATATATTTT.

The V gene is TRBV2, the J gene TRBJ2-3; D ambiguous. This CDR3 has 11 amino acids. Between the trimmed V and J ends, which lost 6 bases and 2 bases, there was a span of 3 bases. Looked up from germline, CDR1 is SNHLY and CDR2 is FYNNEI. The CDR3 sequence is CASRYTDTQYF. CDR3 nucleotide sequence: TGTGCCAGCAGATACACAGATACGCAGTATTTT.

This clone appeared a single time. The chain employs TRBV6-6 and TRBJ1-5, with D uncertain. Germline V gives CDR1 MNHNY, CDR2 SVGAGI (reference sequence). V was pared by 2 bases and J by 3 bases, with 8 bases between. This CDR3 has 14 residues. CDR3 sequence: CASSYEGNNQPQHF. CDR3 in DNA: TGTGCCAGCAGTTACGAGGGTAACAATCAGCCCCAGCATTTT.